The 31 T cell receptor beta chains below all came from one sample that was sequenced in a study of T cell repertoires in cytomegalovirus infection. In TCRdb, the reads were re-called with MiXCR into one record per CDR3 protein. Of 900,000 to 950,000 distinct CDR3 sequences listed, roughly 31% are singletons. No antigen has been identified for these receptors. Specimen: cultured CD8+ T cells from PBMCs, collected from culture after CMV antigen stimulation. These receptors originate from a human donor in good health (CMV status not recorded). Some clones in this sample may be carry-over from other donors' samples.

This clonotype was found a few times. The chain carries TRBV25-1 and TRBJ1-1, with a weak D call TRBD1 (6 bases). The CDR3 loop spans 15 amino acids. Trimming cost V 3 bases and J 0 bases, with 11 bases left between them. Germline CDR1 MGHDK, CDR2 SYGVNS. The CDR3 sequence is CASSEGGGLNTEAFF. As DNA, the CDR3 is TGTGCCAGCAGTGAGGGAGGGGGATTGAACACTGAAGCTTTCTTT.

This clonotype was found many times. The chain couples TRBV7-9 to TRBJ2-7, with no clear D. The CDR3 loop spans 12 amino acids. Germline V gene data show CDR1 as SEHNR and CDR2 as FQNEAQ (reference sequence). V lost 1 base and J lost 7, with 8 bases in between. Here the CDR3 reads CASSLGVGEQYV. DNA of the CDR3: TGTGCCAGCAGCTTAGGGGTAGGGGAGCAGTACGTC.

The genes are TRBV4-1 and TRBJ1-1; D is unresolved. V gave up 1 base and J gave up 1 base, with 10 bases separating them. The CDR3 extends over 15 amino acids. Germline CDR1 is MGHRA and CDR2 is YSYEKL. In DNA, the CDR3 is TGCGCCAGCAGCCAAGTTGGGCAGGAGAACACTGAAGCTTTCTTT. Amino acid sequence: CASSQVGQENTEAFF.

The V gene is TRBV4-2, the J gene TRBJ1-3, with 7 bases aligning to TRBD1. This CDR3 region has 18 residues. Trimming at V came to 2 bases and at J to 0 bases, leaving 10 bases not matched to a gene. Germline loops: CDR1 LGHNA, CDR2 YNFKEQ. CDR3 nucleotides: TGTGCCAGCAGCCAAATAGGCGGGACAGCGAGCTCTGGAAACACCATATATTTT. This encodes CASSQIGGTASSGNTIYF.

The chain joins TRBV13 to TRBJ2-7, with D uncertain. V was trimmed by 5 bases and J by 7 bases, leaving 12 bases between them. This CDR3 is 12 amino acids long. Germline CDR1 PRHDT, CDR2 FYEKMQ (reference sequence). CDR3 DNA: TGTGCCAGCAGCCCCCGGCCGCCAGAGCAGTACTTC. This encodes CASSPRPPEQYF.

This clonotype was found a few times. The CDR3 reads CASSLVGTGVYGYTF. CDR3 DNA: TGTGCCAGCAGCTTGGTAGGGACAGGGGTATATGGCTACACCTTC. The V gene is TRBV5-5, the J gene TRBJ1-2, with TRBD1 matching 10 bases. The V segment lost 0 bases and the J segment 5 bases; nucleotides outside the gene matches: 4. Germline lookup yields CDR1 SGHKS and CDR2 YYEKEE (reference sequence). This CDR3 has 15 amino acids.

The chain recombines TRBV10-3 with TRBJ2-1; D gene unclear. Trimming removed 3 bases from V and 6 bases from J, with 9 bases in between. Per germline, CDR1 ENHRY and CDR2 SYGVKD. The length of the CDR3 is 13 residues. The CDR3: CAISDPTRNEQFF. The CDR3 nucleotides are TGTGCCATCAGTGACCCTACTCGCAATGAGCAGTTCTTC.

This clonotype was seen only a few times. The genes are TRBV19 and TRBJ1-2, with 10 bases aligning to TRBD1. The CDR3 has 13 residues. Trimming at V came to 5 bases and at J to 8 bases, leaving 5 bases not matched to a gene. CDR1 LNHDA and CDR2 SQIVND come from the germline V gene (reference sequence). The CDR3 sequence is CASSGTGVEGYTF. The CDR3 DNA is TGTGCCAGTAGTGGGACAGGGGTAGAGGGCTACACCTTC.

This clonotype was seen a few times. The V gene is TRBV10-2, the J gene TRBJ1-1; D call uncertain. This CDR3 is built from 13 residues. V gave up 0 bases and J gave up 1 base, with 3 bases separating them. Germline V CDR1 and CDR2: WSHSY, SAAADI. CDR3 loop: CASSESRNTEAFF. The CDR3 DNA is TGCGCCAGCAGTGAGTCGAGGAACACTGAAGCTTTCTTT.

This clonotype was detected a few times. The V gene is TRBV6-5, the J gene TRBJ2-2; unclear D gene. There are 14 residues in the CDR3. Germline-derived CDR1 and CDR2 are MNHEY and SVGAGI. Trimming removed 2 bases at V and 4 bases at J, with 8 bases between. The CDR3 DNA is TGTGCCAGCAGTTACCAACTGGCCACCGGGGAGCTGTTTTTT. Amino acids: CASSYQLATGELFF.

This clonotype has only a few counts. The J gene is TRBJ2-7, the V gene TRBV7-6, with TRBD2 identical over 8 bases. Germline CDR1 reads SGHVS; CDR2 reads FNYEAQ. The CDR3 has 14 residues. The trim removed 5 bases at V and 5 bases at J, leaving 8 bases unmatched. In DNA form, the CDR3 reads TGTGCCAGCAGCCCCACTAGCGGAGGCGACGAGCAGTACTTC. Amino acids: CASSPTSGGDEQYF.

There are a few counts of this clonotype. The chain joins TRBV7-6 to TRBJ2-7; D uncertain. The CDR3 length is 15 residues. Germline V gene sequence: CDR1 SGHVS, CDR2 FNYEAQ. V was clipped by 5 bases and J by 3 bases, with 17 bases between them. In DNA form, the CDR3 reads TGTGCCAGCAGCCCTTCCGGCAGAGAGTTCTACGAGCAGTACTTC. Amino acid sequence: CASSPSGREFYEQYF.

The genes are TRBV19 and TRBJ1-6, with D unclear. Germline V gives CDR1 LNHDA, CDR2 SQIVND (reference sequence). The CDR3 totals 14 residues. CDR3 DNA sequence: TGTGCAGTGGGAAGGGACTCCTATAATTCACCCCTCCACTTT. This translates into CAVGRDSYNSPLHF. The full variable domain, completed using reference TRBV19 and TRBJ1-6, is DGGITQSPKYLFRKEGQNVTLSCEQNLNHDAMYWYRQDPGQGLRLIYYSQIVNDFQKGDIAEGYSVSREKKESFPLTVTSAQKNPTAFYLCAVGRDSYNSPLHFGNGTRLTVT.

This clonotype was detected a few times. The chain carries TRBV27 and TRBJ2-5; no reliable D call. Trimming removed 2 bases from V and 6 bases from J, with 13 bases in between. Per germline, CDR1 MNHEY and CDR2 SMNVEV (reference sequence). The CDR3 runs to 14 residues. The CDR3 here is CASSLVGQTKTQYF. The CDR3 DNA reads TGTGCCAGCAGTTTAGTCGGCCAAACAAAGACCCAGTACTTC.

In this sample, this clonotype turned up a few times. CDR3 DNA: TGTGCCAGCAGTTTGGGGGGGAGGGAAGAAAAACTGTTTTTT. It is translated as CASSLGGREEKLFF. This rearrangement joins TRBV12-3 or TRBV12-4 to TRBJ1-4; D is perhaps TRBD1 (5 bases). CDR3 length: 14 residues. Between the trimmed V and J ends, which lost 3 bases and 8 bases, there was a span of 13 bases.

At least ten counts were recorded for this clonotype. The rearrangement uses TRBV11-2 and TRBJ2-2; D may be TRBD1 (5 bases). Germline CDR1 reads SGHAT; CDR2 reads FQNNGV. Trimming left V 6 bases short and J 5 bases short, with 13 bases between. This CDR3 is 14 amino acids long. The DNA for the CDR3 is TGTGCCAGCAGGCCCAGGGTGGCGACCGGGGAGCTGTTTTTT. This gives the protein CASRPRVATGELFF.

This clonotype was observed at least ten times. The chain combines TRBV7-9 with TRBJ1-1; D may be TRBD1 (5 bases). The CDR3 loop spans 15 amino acids. From germline, CDR1 is SEHNR and CDR2 FQNEAQ (reference sequence). The V gene lost 3 bases and the J gene lost 5 bases, with 16 bases spanning the gap. This CDR3 reads CASSLGGVRETEAFF. CDR3 DNA sequence: TGTGCCAGCAGCTTGGGGGGGGTGCGGGAGACTGAAGCTTTCTTT.

The rearrangement uses TRBV5-1 and TRBJ2-5; 8 bases fit TRBD1. Trimming removed 4 bases from V and 4 bases from J; junction bases left unmatched: 12. Germline lookup yields CDR1 SGHRS and CDR2 YFSETQ. CDR3 length equals 16 residues. The CDR3 sequence is CASSLHPGQVTETQYF. CDR3 coding DNA: TGCGCCAGCAGCCTACATCCGGGACAGGTGACAGAGACCCAGTACTTC.

In this sample, this clonotype turned up a few times. The CDR3 region has the DNA TGTGCCAGCAGCCAACCCCGGGGGGGCCTCACAGATACGCAGTATTTT. As protein: CASSQPRGGLTDTQYF. The V gene is TRBV28, the J gene TRBJ2-3; 8 nucleotides line up with TRBD2. The CDR3 covers 16 residues. CDR1 is MDHEN, CDR2 SYDVKM, per germline. The trim removed 6 bases at V and 2 bases at J, leaving 10 bases unmatched.

This clonotype was detected a few times. V usage is TRBV10-1 and J usage is TRBJ1-2; no definite D call. CDR1 is WNHNN and CDR2 is SYGVQD in the germline V gene (reference sequence). V was pared by 0 bases and J by 5 bases, with 10 bases between. The CDR3 extends over 14 amino acids. The CDR3 loop is CASSESTSGYGYTF. DNA for the CDR3: TGCGCCAGCAGTGAGTCGACGTCTGGTTATGGCTACACCTTC.

This rearrangement joins TRBV6-1 to TRBJ1-1, with D unclear. V gave up 5 bases and J gave up 7 bases, with 8 bases separating them. Germline values: CDR1 MNHNS, CDR2 SASEGT. This CDR3 region has 11 residues. This CDR3 reads CASSREIEAFF. As DNA, the CDR3 is TGTGCCAGCAGTAGGGAGATTGAAGCTTTCTTT.

The DNA of the CDR3 is TGTGCCAGCAGTTACTTACTAGCGGGGGGGCTCAATGAGCAGTTCTTC. This gives the protein CASSYLLAGGLNEQFF. The genes are TRBV6-5 and TRBJ2-1, with 13 positions matching TRBD2. Losses at the gene ends were 1 base for V and 6 bases for J; bases not matched to a gene: 3. Per germline, CDR1 MNHEY and CDR2 SVGAGI. CDR3 length equals 16 residues.

The chain recombines TRBV19 with TRBJ1-4; 7 positions agree with TRBD1. Losses at the gene ends were 4 bases for V and 8 bases for J; bases not matched to a gene: 10. The CDR3 is 15 amino acids. Germline CDR1 reads LNHDA; CDR2 reads SQIVND (reference sequence). The CDR3 DNA is TGTGCCAGTAGTACCTCAACCGGGACAGTCGAAAAACTGTTTTTT. It translates to CASSTSTGTVEKLFF.

In its sample, this clonotype was seen a few times. The chain combines TRBV28 with TRBJ2-3; 13 bases fit TRBD2. The CDR3 extends over 17 amino acids. Germline trimming cut 5 bases from V and 2 bases from J; bases unmatched to any gene: 7. Germline V gene lookup returns CDR1 MDHEN and CDR2 SYDVKM. The CDR3 region has the DNA TGTGCCAGCAGTACGACTAGCGGGGGGTACCTCACAGATACGCAGTATTTT. As protein: CASSTTSGGYLTDTQYF.

The chain joins TRBV27 to TRBJ1-1; D is undetermined. Trimming took 6 bases from V and 2 from J, leaving 7 bases between them. This CDR3 has 12 amino acids. The germline CDR1 and CDR2 sequences are MNHEY and SMNVEV (reference sequence). The CDR3 reads CASRYQNTEAFF. The CDR3 bases are TGTGCCAGCAGATACCAAAACACTGAAGCTTTCTTT.

The gene calls are TRBV6-1 and TRBJ1-6, with D uncertain. This CDR3 comprises 14 residues. Germline CDR1 is MNHNS and CDR2 is SASEGT. Trimming stripped 2 bases from V and 4 bases from J, with 6 bases between. CDR3 DNA: TGTGCCAGCAGTGAACGACGGTATAATTCACCCCTCCACTTT. Protein: CASSERRYNSPLHF.

Note on this clonotype: The junction departs from germline at one end; a sequencing error may be responsible. The chain links TRBV7-6 to TRBJ2-7, with D uncertain. Germline CDR1 SGHVS, CDR2 FNYEAQ. The CDR3 runs 15 residues. The CDR3 reads CASSLALGISYEQYF. CDR3 sequence (DNA): TGTGCTAGCAGCTTAGCCCTAGGGATATCCTACGAGCAGTACTTC.

The V call is TRBV19, the J call TRBJ2-1, with 9 bases matching TRBD2. V trimming: 10 bases; J trimming: 6 bases; junction bases outside the gene matches: 7. The CDR3 loop spans 13 amino acids. In germline, CDR1 is LNHDA, CDR2 SQIVND (reference sequence). CDR3 nucleotide sequence: TGTGCCACAGTGGTAGCGGGGGTCAATGAGCAGTTCTTC. Residues: CATVVAGVNEQFF. The whole variable domain, remainder taken from reference TRBV19 and TRBJ2-1, is DGGITQSPKYLFRKEGQNVTLSCEQNLNHDAMYWYRQDPGQGLRLIYYSQIVNDFQKGDIAEGYSVSREKKESFPLTVTSAQKNPTAFYLCATVVAGVNEQFFGPGTRLTVL.

In its sample, this clonotype was seen many times. The chain employs TRBV4-3 and TRBJ1-1; D gene ambiguous. CDR1 LGHNA and CDR2 YSLEER come from the germline V gene. CDR3 length: 16 residues. V lost 0 bases, J lost 0 bases, and 11 bases lay in between. CDR3 nucleotides: TGCGCCAGCAGCCAAGAGGGCGCCGGGATGAACACTGAAGCTTTCTTT. Encoded protein: CASSQEGAGMNTEAFF.

The genes are TRBV19 and TRBJ1-1; TRBD1 aligns across 7 bases. Looked up from germline, CDR1 is LNHDA and CDR2 is SQIVND (reference sequence). This CDR3 has 17 residues. V gave up 1 base and J gave up 0 bases; unmatched junction bases: 8. The CDR3 sequence: CASSIGDSSYMNTEAFF. CDR3 DNA: TGTGCCAGTAGTATAGGGGACAGTTCCTACATGAACACTGAAGCTTTCTTT.

This clonotype showed up many times. The chain employs TRBV6-1 and TRBJ1-5; D uncertain. CDR1 MNHNS and CDR2 SASEGT come from the germline V gene. Trimming pared 2 bases from V and 0 bases from J, leaving 5 bases between. The CDR3 sequence is 14 residues long. The CDR3: CASSELYSNQPQHF. CDR3 nucleotides: TGTGCCAGCAGTGAACTCTATAGCAATCAGCCCCAGCATTTT.